A single sample is the source of the 19 T cell receptor beta chains below, sequenced in a study of early T cells in non-severe SARS-CoV-2 infection. TCRdb fed the 5' RACE reads into MiXCR, producing one record per CDR3 protein. Of fewer than 80,000 distinct CDR3 sequences detected, roughly a tenth appear once; the ten largest clones hold roughly 6%. Material: whole blood. These receptors were taken from an adult who was a healthcare worker with PCR-confirmed SARS-CoV-2 infection or an uninfected control (not recorded which).

This clonotype came up many times. This rearrangement joins TRBV20-1 to TRBJ2-1, with D tentatively TRBD1 (6 bases). V lost 3 bases to trimming and J lost 9 bases, with 15 bases between them. CDR3 length: 13 amino acids. Germline CDR1 DFQATT, CDR2 SNEGSKA (reference sequence). The CDR3 protein is CSARSRGGGEQFF. The CDR3 region has the DNA TGCAGTGCTAGGTCCAGGGGTGGTGGTGAGCAGTTCTTC.

This sequence joins TRBV10-3 and TRBJ2-3, with 11 bases lining up with TRBD2. This CDR3 is built from 15 residues. The V and J ends lost 6 bases and 4 bases, in that order; junction bases with no gene match: 6. Germline CDR1 ENHRY, CDR2 SYGVKD. The CDR3 is CAIRAGTSGSDTQYF. The CDR3 DNA reads as TGTGCCATCAGGGCCGGGACTAGCGGTTCAGATACGCAGTATTTT.

CDR3 nucleotide sequence: TGCAGTGCGAGACGATGGGACAGGGGGCGGGAAGATACGCAGTATTTT. Amino acid sequence: CSARRWDRGREDTQYF. The chain employs TRBV20-1 and TRBJ2-3, with 12 bases fitting TRBD1. V dropped 6 bases and J dropped 5; count of bases not matched to a gene: 12. Germline V gene sequence: CDR1 DFQATT, CDR2 SNEGSKA (reference sequence). The CDR3 has 16 residues.

This chain joins TRBV19 and TRBJ2-2, with unresolved D. The CDR3 runs 15 residues. The V end was cut by 1 base, the J end by 5 bases, with 11 bases between. Germline V gene data show CDR1 as LNHDA and CDR2 as SQIVND (reference sequence). The CDR3 region has the DNA TGTGCCAGTAGTATAGCGAGGATTTGGACCGGGGAGCTGTTTTTT. Its protein is CASSIARIWTGELFF.

This clonotype was detected many times. The chain combines TRBV7-6 with TRBJ2-1, with 9 bases identical to TRBD2. Germline V gene lookup returns CDR1 SGHVS and CDR2 FNYEAQ. The CDR3 is made up of 15 amino acids. V lost 5 bases and J lost 9; bases outside the gene matches: 11. The DNA for the CDR3 is TGTGCCAGCAGCGTACTAGCGGGTGGCTATAGTGAGCAGTTCTTC. Protein product: CASSVLAGGYSEQFF.

The chain has TRBV6-5 and TRBJ1-2; TRBD1 matches at 10 bases. Germline V CDR1 and CDR2: MNHEY, SVGAGI. V trimming: 6 bases; J trimming: 6 bases; junction bases outside the gene matches: 7. There are 14 residues in the CDR3. For the CDR3, the DNA is TGTGCCAGCAGAATCCCCGGGACAGGGGATGGCTACACCTTC. It codes for CASRIPGTGDGYTF.

The chain combines TRBV7-9 with TRBJ2-1, with TRBD2 matching over 10 bases. After removal of 5 bases from V and 0 bases from J, the junction contained 1 base not matched to a gene. Germline CDR1 reads SEHNR; CDR2 reads FQNEAQ (reference sequence). The CDR3 loop spans 15 amino acids. Here the CDR3 reads CASSPSGSSYNEQFF. The CDR3 nucleotides are TGTGCCAGCAGCCCTAGCGGGAGCTCCTACAATGAGCAGTTCTTC.

This clonotype has a count of ten or more. The rearrangement links TRBV7-3 to TRBJ2-2; D is possibly TRBD1 (6 bases). Trimming removed 5 bases at V and 8 bases at J, with 18 bases between. This CDR3 is built from 15 residues. Germline V gene sequence: CDR1 SGHTA, CDR2 FQGTGA. The CDR3, as DNA: TGTGCCAGCAGCGCCCGGACCCAGGGGATAGGGGAGCTGTTTTTT. Protein: CASSARTQGIGELFF.

The sample holds a few counts of this clonotype. The rearrangement links TRBV2 to TRBJ2-7; 11 nucleotides align to TRBD2. The V gene's germline CDR1 is SNHLY and CDR2 FYNNEI. The CDR3 runs to 18 residues. The V gene end was trimmed by 8 bases and the J gene end by 6 bases; junction bases not matched to a gene: 21. The CDR3 reads CASRPLAGGAPSTAEQYF. CDR3 bases: TGTGCCAGCCGGCCCTTAGCGGGGGGGGCTCCATCTACCGCCGAGCAGTACTTC.

This clonotype was seen at least ten times. This sequence joins TRBV5-1 and TRBJ1-2; no firm D call. CDR3 length: 15 amino acids. In germline, CDR1 is SGHRS, CDR2 YFSETQ. The germline V and J ends were trimmed by 5 bases and 0 bases, with 14 bases remaining between them. CDR3 protein: CASSIASPANYGYTF. DNA of the CDR3: TGCGCCAGCAGTATCGCGTCACCTGCTAACTATGGCTACACCTTC.

Only a few counts were recorded for this clonotype. This chain connects TRBV27 to TRBJ2-1, with 8 nucleotides matching TRBD2. Germline V gene lookup returns CDR1 MNHEY and CDR2 SMNVEV (reference sequence). CDR3 length: 14 residues. V gave up 2 bases and J gave up 7 bases; unmatched junction bases: 4. The CDR3 DNA reads TGTGCCAGCAGTTTAAGGGGGACTAGTAATGAGCAGTTCTTC. Amino acids: CASSLRGTSNEQFF.

This clonotype has only a few counts. The rearrangement links TRBV5-1 to TRBJ2-7; 7 bases fit TRBD1. This CDR3 contains 12 residues. Germline CDR1 SGHRS, CDR2 YFSETQ. J gave up 6 bases and V 5 bases, and 5 bases lay outside the gene matches. The CDR3 DNA sequence: TGCGCCAGCAGGGGAACAGGGGCCGAGCAGTACTTC. It specifies CASRGTGAEQYF.

This clonotype appeared a few times. The chain has TRBV6-5 and TRBJ1-2; the D is unclear. The CDR3 covers 14 residues. V was trimmed by 8 bases and J by 2 bases, leaving 15 bases between them. The germline V gene has CDR1 MNHEY and CDR2 SVGAGI. CDR3 residues: CASRLRAANYGYTF. The CDR3 DNA reads TGTGCCAGCCGGTTAAGGGCAGCCAACTATGGCTACACCTTC.

This clonotype appeared many times. The chain couples TRBV20-1 to TRBJ2-3; 8 positions match TRBD2. CDR1 is DFQATT and CDR2 is SNEGSKA in the germline V gene (reference sequence). V was pared by 4 bases and J by 3 bases, with 12 bases of the junction left unmatched. The CDR3 covers 16 residues. CDR3 in amino acids: CSAIFSGGAATDTQYF. The DNA of the CDR3 is TGCAGTGCTATATTTTCCGGGGGGGCAGCGACAGATACGCAGTATTTT.

The chain uses TRBV2 and TRBJ1-1; D gene unclear. CDR1 and CDR2 (germline): SNHLY, FYNNEI. V was trimmed by 4 bases and J by 7 bases, leaving 13 bases between them. CDR3 length: 13 amino acids. The CDR3 DNA reads TGTGCCAGCAGTGCCGTGGCTGGCGGTGAAGCTTTCTTT. It specifies CASSAVAGGEAFF. Supplemented by reference TRBV2 and TRBJ1-1, the full variable domain reads EPEVTQTPSHQVTQMGQEVILRCVPISNHLYFYWYRQILGQKVEFLVSFYNNEISEKSEIFDDQFSVERPDGSNFTLKIRSTKLEDSAMYFCASSAVAGGEAFFGQGTRLTVV.

V gene TRBV2 combines with J gene TRBJ2-2; no definite D call. CDR1 is SNHLY, CDR2 FYNNEI, per germline. V was pared by 6 bases and J by 7 bases, with 15 bases between. The CDR3 is 14 residues long. In DNA form, the CDR3 reads TGTGCCAGCAGGAATCCGCGCCGAGACGGGGAGCTGTTTTTT. This translates into CASRNPRRDGELFF.

This chain links TRBV9 with TRBJ2-2; 10 bases match TRBD2. The CDR3 runs 16 residues. The trim removed 3 bases at V and 1 base at J, leaving 3 bases unmatched. The germline CDR1 and CDR2 sequences are SGDLS and YYNGEE. CDR3 loop: CASSAGLAENTGELFF. The CDR3 coding sequence is TGTGCCAGCAGCGCCGGACTAGCGGAGAACACCGGGGAGCTGTTTTTT. The whole variable domain, filled in from reference TRBV9 and TRBJ2-2, reads DSGVTQTPKHLITATGQRVTLRCSPRSGDLSVYWYQQSLDQGLQFLIQYYNGEERAKGNILERFSAQQFPDLHSELNLSSLELGDSALYFCASSAGLAENTGELFFGEGSRLTVL.

This clonotype has ten or more counts. The chain has TRBV20-1 and TRBJ2-1; D call uncertain. Trimming took 7 bases from V and 7 from J, leaving 11 bases between them. Germline V CDR1 and CDR2: DFQATT, SNEGSKA (reference sequence). The CDR3 extends over 11 amino acids. The CDR3 is CSGSLSNEQFF. CDR3 DNA: TGCAGTGGGTCACTGTCGAATGAGCAGTTCTTC.

The rearrangement links TRBV29-1 to TRBJ2-4; 11 positions agree with TRBD1. Germline loops: CDR1 SQVTM, CDR2 ANQGSEA. Unmatched junction bases numbered 12, after V lost 4 bases and J lost 1 base. The CDR3 runs 18 residues. Here the CDR3 DNA reads TGCAGCGTTGTTATGGACAGGGGGCGAGTCATTGCCAAAAACATTCAGTACTTC. This gives the protein CSVVMDRGRVIAKNIQYF.